This is a list of T cell receptor beta chains from one sample in a study of blood T cell repertoires in COVID-19. Data came from immunoSEQ multiplex PCR; TCRdb stores just in-frame clones and leaves some out. The data hold under 250,000 clones, with about 84% observed a single time. Sequenced input: peripheral blood. These receptors were taken from a woman of 80 years or more with COVID-19, enrolled during active disease. Both conserved end residues are part of each CDR3. Fields, in order: D gene, V gene, clone size, J gene, CDR3 protein, CDR3 DNA. The D gene is left open where the match is weak. Clone size, where shown, is once, few, many, or a class for clones that have expanded.

d_gene: -
v_gene: TRBV12-3/TRBV12-4
abundance: -
j_gene: TRBJ1-2
CDR3aa: CASKPSGEYGYTF
CDR3nt: TGTGCCAGCAAACCCAGTGGGGAGTACGGCTACACCTTC

d_gene: -
v_gene: TRBV19
abundance: -
j_gene: TRBJ1-4
CDR3aa: CASSIGGKRDSTNEKLFF
CDR3nt: TGTGCCAGTAGTATTGGAGGGAAACGCGACTCGACTAATGAAAAACTGTTTTTT

d_gene: -
v_gene: TRBV10-3
abundance: -
j_gene: TRBJ1-5
CDR3aa: CAISESSWQPQHF
CDR3nt: TGTGCCATCAGTGAGTCGAGTTGGCAGCCCCAGCATTTT

d_gene: -
v_gene: TRBV13
abundance: -
j_gene: TRBJ2-7
CDR3aa: CASSGSYEQYF
CDR3nt: TGTGCCAGCTCCGGCTCCTACGAGCAGTACTTC

d_gene: -
v_gene: TRBV3-1/TRBV3-2
abundance: few
j_gene: TRBJ1-2
CDR3aa: CASSLYSVTGIGYTF
CDR3nt: TGTGCCAGCAGCCTCTATAGCGTCACAGGGATCGGCTACACCTTC

d_gene: -
v_gene: TRBV11-2
abundance: few
j_gene: TRBJ2-3
CDR3aa: CASSSGGPSTDTQYF
CDR3nt: TGTGCCAGCAGCTCTGGCGGGCCTAGCACAGATACGCAGTATTTT

d_gene: -
v_gene: TRBV27
abundance: -
j_gene: TRBJ2-4
CDR3aa: CASRGEAGLNIQYF
CDR3nt: TGTGCCAGCAGAGGGGAGGCGGGGCTAAACATTCAGTACTTC

d_gene: TRBD1
v_gene: TRBV7-2
abundance: -
j_gene: TRBJ2-4
CDR3aa: CASSLGQGLQAKNIQYF
CDR3nt: TGTGCCAGCAGCTTAGGACAGGGGCTCCAAGCCAAAAACATTCAGTACTTC

d_gene: TRBD1
v_gene: TRBV27
abundance: -
j_gene: TRBJ1-2
CDR3aa: CASRRQGVYGYTF
CDR3nt: TGTGCCAGCAGGAGACAGGGTGTGTATGGCTACACCTTC

d_gene: TRBD2
v_gene: TRBV4-2
abundance: -
j_gene: TRBJ2-5
CDR3aa: CASSQGYSAGGPSVTETQYF
CDR3nt: TGTGCCAGCAGCCAAGGATATTCGGCGGGGGGGCCGTCGGTAACCGAGACCCAGTACTTC

d_gene: TRBD1
v_gene: TRBV5-1
abundance: -
j_gene: TRBJ1-4
CDR3aa: CASSSGTVNEKLFF
CDR3nt: TGCGCCAGCAGCTCAGGGACAGTGAATGAAAAACTGTTTTTT

d_gene: -
v_gene: TRBV28
abundance: -
j_gene: TRBJ1-2
CDR3aa: CASSFGRADDGYTF
CDR3nt: TGTGCCAGCAGTTTTGGGCGGGCGGACGATGGCTACACCTTC

d_gene: -
v_gene: TRBV7-9
abundance: -
j_gene: TRBJ1-2
CDR3aa: CASSLLGAYGYTF
CDR3nt: TGTGCCAGCAGCTTATTAGGGGCATACGGCTACACCTTC

d_gene: -
v_gene: TRBV19
abundance: once
j_gene: TRBJ2-1
CDR3aa: CASSIDQGPPYNEQFF
CDR3nt: TGTGCCAGTAGTATAGATCAGGGGCCCCCCTACAATGAGCAGTTCTTC